This passage covers 16 T cell receptor beta chains from one sample sequenced in a study of T cells expressing NK-cell markers. TCRdb re-called the 5' RACE reads and catalogs CDR3 proteins one per entry, DNA excluded. The sample spans about 170,000 distinct CDR3 sequences; the ten largest clones claim roughly 21%. Material: blood T cells: a sorted CD56 or NKG2C T cell subset, CD4+ or CD8+ T cells, or bulk PBMC T cells (not recorded which). The receptors shown here come from a man aged 18 to 69 in good health.

The J gene is TRBJ2-1, the V gene TRBV12-3 or TRBV12-4; TCRdb lists TRBD2, though no DNA is available to test this call. This CDR3 contains 14 residues. The CDR3 reads CASTPSGGGREQFF.

V usage is TRBV7-3 and J usage is TRBJ2-3; as DNA is missing, the TRBD2 call by TCRdb cannot be tested. CDR1 is SGHTA and CDR2 is FQGTGA in the germline V gene. The CDR3 extends over 19 amino acids. The CDR3 loop is CASSHNESGGALLTDTQYF. The variable domain in full, with the rest retrieved from reference TRBV7-3 and TRBJ2-3, is GAGVSQTPSNKVTEKGKYVELRCDPISGHTALYWYRQSLGQGPEFLIYFQGTGAADDSGLPNDRFFAVRPEGSVSTLKIQRTERGDSAVYLCASSHNESGGALLTDTQYFGPGTRLTVL.

The chain couples TRBV19 to TRBJ2-1; TCRdb picks TRBD2, but there is no DNA to check that call. CDR1 LNHDA and CDR2 SQIVND come from the germline V gene (reference sequence). CDR3 size: 15 residues. The CDR3 is CASKIAGGSVNEQFF.

The genes are TRBV15 and TRBJ2-5; checking the TCRdb D call of TRBD2 is not possible without DNA. The germline CDR1 and CDR2 sequences are LNHNV and YYDKDF (reference sequence). This CDR3 region has 18 residues. CDR3 in amino acids: CATSRDFMPSGPEETQYF.

The rearrangement uses TRBV2 and TRBJ2-3; TCRdb calls TRBD2, which cannot be checked without DNA. Germline CDR1 is SNHLY and CDR2 is FYNNEI. The CDR3 sequence is 17 residues long. The CDR3 loop reads CASSEGGAGEITDTQYF.

This rearrangement joins TRBV7-8 to TRBJ2-5; TCRdb's assignment of TRBD1 cannot be checked, as there is no DNA. Germline V gene data show CDR1 as SGHVS and CDR2 as FQNEAQ. The CDR3 extends over 16 amino acids. The CDR3 sequence is CASSQPRRQGMETQYF. Variable domain in full (rest from reference TRBV7-8 and TRBJ2-5): GAGVSQSPRYKVAKRGQDVALRCDPISGHVSLFWYQQALGQGPEFLTYFQNEAQLDKSGLPSDRFFAERPEGSVSTLKIQRTQQEDSAVYLCASSQPRRQGMETQYFGPGTRLLVL.

CDR3 region: CASSWAMSGEAFF. The genes are TRBV5-5 and TRBJ1-1. Germline V gene lookup returns CDR1 SGHKS and CDR2 YYEKEE (reference sequence). The CDR3 is 13 amino acids.

The chain has TRBV19 and TRBJ2-3. Germline V gene sequence: CDR1 LNHDA, CDR2 SQIVND (reference sequence). This CDR3 region has 12 residues. CDR3 region: CASSISSDTQYF.

This sequence joins TRBV10-2 and TRBJ2-7; no DNA is available, so the TRBD1 call from TCRdb remains unchecked. The CDR3 totals 15 residues. Germline assignment: CDR1 WSHSY and CDR2 SAAADI. The CDR3 spells CASSESLGQSYEQYF.

CDR3 amino acids: CASSARDKPYEQYF. The V gene is TRBV4-1, the J gene TRBJ2-7; TCRdb calls TRBD1, which cannot be checked without DNA. CDR3 length: 14 amino acids. CDR1 and CDR2 (germline): MGHRA, YSYEKL.

This chain joins TRBV5-4 and TRBJ2-2; TCRdb calls TRBD2, which cannot be checked without DNA. The germline CDR1 and CDR2 sequences are SGHNT and YYREEE (reference sequence). The CDR3 totals 13 residues. The chain's CDR3 is CASSLRATGELFF.

The chain has TRBV9 and TRBJ2-1; TCRdb picks TRBD2, but there is no DNA to check that call. This CDR3 is built from 12 residues. Germline CDR1 SGDLS, CDR2 YYNGEE. The CDR3 region is CASSRVEGAQFF.

The chain carries TRBV6-1 and TRBJ2-3; TCRdb names TRBD1, which stays unverified in the absence of DNA. The CDR3 spans 14 residues. The germline V gene has CDR1 MNHNS and CDR2 SASEGT. The CDR3 is CASIPGQMADTQYF.

This rearrangement joins TRBV5-1 to TRBJ2-7; as DNA is missing, the TRBD1 call by TCRdb cannot be tested. Per germline, CDR1 SGHRS and CDR2 YFSETQ. CDR3 length: 14 residues. The CDR3 sequence: CASSVGGSAYEQYF.

The rearrangement links TRBV5-1 to TRBJ2-5; TCRdb names TRBD1, which stays unverified in the absence of DNA. This CDR3 spans 15 amino acids. From germline, CDR1 is SGHRS and CDR2 YFSETQ. CDR3 residues: CASSFRTPTQETQYF.

V gene TRBV5-5 combines with J gene TRBJ2-3. CDR3 length: 12 amino acids. The germline V gene encodes CDR1 SGHKS and CDR2 YYEKEE (reference sequence). The CDR3 here is CASSWNGDTQYF.